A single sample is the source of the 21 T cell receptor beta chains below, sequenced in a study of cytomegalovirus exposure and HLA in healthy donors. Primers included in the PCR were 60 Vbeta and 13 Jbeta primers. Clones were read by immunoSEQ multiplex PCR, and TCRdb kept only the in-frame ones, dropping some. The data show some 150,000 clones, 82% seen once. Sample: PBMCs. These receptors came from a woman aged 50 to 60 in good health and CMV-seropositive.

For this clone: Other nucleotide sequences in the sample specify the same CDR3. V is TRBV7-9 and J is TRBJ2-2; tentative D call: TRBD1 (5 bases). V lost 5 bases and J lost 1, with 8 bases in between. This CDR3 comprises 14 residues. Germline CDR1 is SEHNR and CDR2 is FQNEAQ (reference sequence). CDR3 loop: CASSLTGNTGELFF. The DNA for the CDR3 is TGTGCCAGCAGCCTAACAGGGAACACCGGGGAGCTGTTTTTT.

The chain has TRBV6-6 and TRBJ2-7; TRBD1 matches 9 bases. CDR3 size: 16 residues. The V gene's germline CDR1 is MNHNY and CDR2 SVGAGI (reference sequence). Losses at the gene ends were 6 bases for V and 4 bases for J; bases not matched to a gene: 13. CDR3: CASSPSGGQGSYEQYF. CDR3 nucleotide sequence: TGTGCCAGCAGCCCTTCCGGAGGACAGGGGTCATACGAGCAGTACTTC.

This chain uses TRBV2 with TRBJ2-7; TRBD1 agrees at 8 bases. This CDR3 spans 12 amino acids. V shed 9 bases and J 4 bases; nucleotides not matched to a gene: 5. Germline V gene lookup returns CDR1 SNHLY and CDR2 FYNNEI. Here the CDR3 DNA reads TGTGCCAGAGGACAGGGACGGTACGAGCAGTACTTC. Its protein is CARGQGRYEQYF. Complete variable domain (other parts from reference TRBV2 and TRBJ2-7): EPEVTQTPSHQVTQMGQEVILRCVPISNHLYFYWYRQILGQKVEFLVSFYNNEISEKSEIFDDQFSVERPDGSNFTLKIRSTKLEDSAMYFCARGQGRYEQYFGPGTRLTVT.

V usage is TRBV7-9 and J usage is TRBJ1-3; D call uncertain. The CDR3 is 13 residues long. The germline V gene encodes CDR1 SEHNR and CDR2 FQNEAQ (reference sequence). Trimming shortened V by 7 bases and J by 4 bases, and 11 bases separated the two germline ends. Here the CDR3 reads CASTRSEGNTIYF. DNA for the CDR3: TGTGCCAGCACCCGTTCCGAGGGAAACACCATATATTTT.

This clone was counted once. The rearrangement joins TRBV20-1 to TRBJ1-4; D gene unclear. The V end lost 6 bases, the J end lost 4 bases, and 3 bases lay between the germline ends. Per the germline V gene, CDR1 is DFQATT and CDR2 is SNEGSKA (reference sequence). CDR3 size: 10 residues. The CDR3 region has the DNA TGCAGTGCCCGTAATGAAAAACTGTTTTTT. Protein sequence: CSARNEKLFF.

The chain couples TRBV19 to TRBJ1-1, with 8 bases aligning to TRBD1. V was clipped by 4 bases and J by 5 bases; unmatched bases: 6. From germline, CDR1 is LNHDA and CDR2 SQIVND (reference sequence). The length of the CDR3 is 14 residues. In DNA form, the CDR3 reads TGTGCCAGTAGTACGAGGACAGGGCATACTGAAGCTTTCTTT. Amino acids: CASSTRTGHTEAFF.

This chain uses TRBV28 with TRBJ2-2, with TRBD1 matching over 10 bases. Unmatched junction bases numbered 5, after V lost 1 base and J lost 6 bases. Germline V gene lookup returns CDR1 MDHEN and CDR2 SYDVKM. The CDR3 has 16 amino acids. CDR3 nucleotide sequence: TGTGCCAGCAGTTTATCCGCGACAGGGGGCGCCGGGGAGCTGTTTTTT. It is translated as CASSLSATGGAGELFF.

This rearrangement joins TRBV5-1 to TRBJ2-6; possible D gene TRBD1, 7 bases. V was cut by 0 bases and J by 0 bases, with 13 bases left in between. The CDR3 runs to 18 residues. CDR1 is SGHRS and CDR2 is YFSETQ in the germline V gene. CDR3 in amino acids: CASSLVGGQSSGANVLTF. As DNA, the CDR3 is TGCGCCAGCAGCTTGGTCGGGGGACAGAGCTCTGGGGCCAACGTCCTGACTTTC.

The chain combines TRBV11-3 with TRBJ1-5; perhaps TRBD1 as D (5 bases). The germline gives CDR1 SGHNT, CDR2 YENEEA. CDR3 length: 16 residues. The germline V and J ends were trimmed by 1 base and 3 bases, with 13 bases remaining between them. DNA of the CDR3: TGTGCCAGCAGCTTAGTTCCCAGGGTAATCAATCAGCCCCAGCATTTT. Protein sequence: CASSLVPRVINQPQHF.

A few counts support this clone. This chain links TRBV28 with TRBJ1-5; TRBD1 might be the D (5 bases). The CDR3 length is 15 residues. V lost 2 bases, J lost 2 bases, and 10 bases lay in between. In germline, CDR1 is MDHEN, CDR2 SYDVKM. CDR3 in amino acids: CASSLGGEGNQPQHF. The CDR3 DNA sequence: TGTGCCAGCAGTTTAGGAGGGGAAGGCAATCAGCCCCAGCATTTT.

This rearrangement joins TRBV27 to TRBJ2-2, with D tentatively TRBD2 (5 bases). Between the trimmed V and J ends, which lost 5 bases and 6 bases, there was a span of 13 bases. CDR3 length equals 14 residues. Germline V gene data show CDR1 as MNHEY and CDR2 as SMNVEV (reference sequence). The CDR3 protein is CASSPWTGAGELFF. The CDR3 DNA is TGTGCCAGCAGTCCATGGACCGGGGCCGGGGAGCTGTTTTTT.

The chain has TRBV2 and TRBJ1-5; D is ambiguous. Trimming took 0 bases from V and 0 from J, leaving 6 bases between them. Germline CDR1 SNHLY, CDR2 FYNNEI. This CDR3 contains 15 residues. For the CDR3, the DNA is TGTGCCAGCAGTGAAGCACATGGTAGCAATCAGCCCCAGCATTTT. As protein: CASSEAHGSNQPQHF.

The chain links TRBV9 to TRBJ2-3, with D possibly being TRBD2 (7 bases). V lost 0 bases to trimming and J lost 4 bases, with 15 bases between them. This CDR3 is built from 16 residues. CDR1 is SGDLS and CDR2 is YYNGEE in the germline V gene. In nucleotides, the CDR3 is TGTGCCAGCAGCGTAGGTTCCGGGGGGCCGTCAGATACGCAGTATTTT. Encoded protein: CASSVGSGGPSDTQYF.

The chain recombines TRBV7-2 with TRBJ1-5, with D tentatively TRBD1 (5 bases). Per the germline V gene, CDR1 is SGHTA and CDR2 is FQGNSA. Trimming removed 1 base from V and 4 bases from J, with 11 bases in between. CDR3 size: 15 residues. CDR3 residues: CASSLVWGGNQPQHF. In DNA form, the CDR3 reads TGTGCCAGCAGCTTAGTCTGGGGGGGGAATCAGCCCCAGCATTTT.

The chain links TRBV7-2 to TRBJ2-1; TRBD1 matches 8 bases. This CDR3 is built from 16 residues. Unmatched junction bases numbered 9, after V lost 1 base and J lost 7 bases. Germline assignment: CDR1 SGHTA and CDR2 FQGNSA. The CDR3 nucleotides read TGTGCCAGCAGCTTAGGGACAGGGCCTGTAGGTAATGAGCAGTTCTTC. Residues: CASSLGTGPVGNEQFF.

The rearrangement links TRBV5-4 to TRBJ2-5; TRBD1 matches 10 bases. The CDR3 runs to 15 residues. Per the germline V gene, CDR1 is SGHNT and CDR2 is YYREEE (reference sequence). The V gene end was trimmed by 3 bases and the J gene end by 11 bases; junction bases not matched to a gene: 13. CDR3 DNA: TGTGCCAGCAGCTCGACAGGGGGCGCGATGGGGGAGCAGTACTTC. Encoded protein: CASSSTGGAMGEQYF.

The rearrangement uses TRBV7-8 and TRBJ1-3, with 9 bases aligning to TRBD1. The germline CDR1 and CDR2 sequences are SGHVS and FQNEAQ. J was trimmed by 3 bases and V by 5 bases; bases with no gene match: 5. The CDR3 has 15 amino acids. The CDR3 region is CASSQDRGGGNTIYF. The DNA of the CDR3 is TGTGCCAGCAGCCAGGACAGGGGAGGTGGAAACACCATATATTTT.

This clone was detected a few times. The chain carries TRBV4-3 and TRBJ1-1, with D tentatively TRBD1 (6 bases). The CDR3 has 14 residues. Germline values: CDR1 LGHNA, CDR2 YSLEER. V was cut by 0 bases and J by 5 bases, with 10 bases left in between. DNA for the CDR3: TGCGCCAGCAGCCAAGAGTCCAGGGGAACTGAAGCTTTCTTT. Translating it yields CASSQESRGTEAFF.

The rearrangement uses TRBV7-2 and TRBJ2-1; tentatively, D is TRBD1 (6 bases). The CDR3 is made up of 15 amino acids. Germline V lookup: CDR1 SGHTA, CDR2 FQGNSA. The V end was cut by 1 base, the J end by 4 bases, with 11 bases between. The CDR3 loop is CASSLDQGRYNEQFF. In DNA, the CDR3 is TGTGCCAGCAGCTTAGATCAGGGGCGTTACAATGAGCAGTTCTTC.

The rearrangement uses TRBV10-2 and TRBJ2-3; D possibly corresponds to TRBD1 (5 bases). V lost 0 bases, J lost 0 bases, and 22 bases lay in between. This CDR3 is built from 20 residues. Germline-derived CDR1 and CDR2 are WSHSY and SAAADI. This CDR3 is CASSESDSKQGQTSTDTQYF. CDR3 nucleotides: TGCGCCAGCAGTGAGTCTGATAGCAAGCAGGGCCAAACAAGCACAGATACGCAGTATTTT.

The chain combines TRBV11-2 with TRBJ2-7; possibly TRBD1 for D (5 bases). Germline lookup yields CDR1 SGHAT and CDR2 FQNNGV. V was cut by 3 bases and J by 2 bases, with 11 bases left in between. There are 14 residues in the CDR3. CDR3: CASSFRDRPYEQYF. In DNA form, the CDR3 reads TGTGCCAGCAGCTTCCGTGACAGACCCTACGAGCAGTACTTC.